This TCR beta chain was profiled in a study of blood T cells in healthy people across ages (dated by TCRdb to 2013 to 2016). General notes on the study: In model experiments, roughly one uniquely barcoded TCR beta cDNA molecule per two T cells was captured by template switching. The study measured age-related changes in TCR beta repertoire diversity using deep sequencing normalized with unique cDNA molecular identifiers. Four age groups were formed from the donors: young (average roughly 15 years), middle-aged (roughly 38), aged (approximately 60) and long-lived (about 75). The study analyzed two additional independent replicas of 1 million unique cDNA reads from the same blood draw for two donors, one aged 18 to 30 and one aged 80 or older.

Systemically healthy Caucasian individuals from Russia, 35 to 50 in total and aged 6 to 90 years, were included as donors. Approximately 9.3 milliliters of peripheral blood were drawn from each donor into EDTA-treated Vacutainer tubes. Ficoll-Paque density-gradient centrifugation was used to isolate PBMCs, with at least 6 million per sample. Total RNA, at least 5 micrograms per sample, was extracted from PBMCs with Trizol reagent. Naive CD45RAhigh/CD27high T cell percentages were measured by flow cytometry on a PBMC aliquot from every donor. Receptor libraries were prepared by 5' RACE. Sequencing used an Illumina HiSeq 2500. A second roughly 6 to 12 cycle PCR used a sample-barcoded 5' primer and a J-beta primer mix. A unique molecular identifier was introduced onto each TCR beta cDNA molecule by a template-switch 5' adaptor carrying 12 random nucleotides. Each sample yielded at least 2.5 million CDR3-containing paired-end reads. All of the RNA was converted into first-strand cDNA using the Mint cDNA synthesis kit, with a TRBC-specific oligonucleotide serving as the primer. Following uracil-DNA glycosylase treatment, all cDNA underwent a first 18-cycle PCR with the universal primers M1SS and BC2_uni_R. For the original study's pipeline: Normalization of each sample was performed by random selection of 1 million high-quality reads, each carrying a distinct molecular identifier. Instead of being binned into consensus sequences, reads that shared molecular identifiers were thrown out. MiTCR, with a Q25 quality threshold and the strictest error-elimination algorithm, was used for CDR3 identification, clonotype clustering and error correction. A nonparametric unseen species model using Euler transformation provided a lower-bound estimate of total TCR beta diversity. TCRdb ran its own pipeline on the public reads, namely fastp trimming at Q25 and MiXCR clone calling, and kept in-frame beta chains. Entries are consolidated by CDR3 protein sequence, retaining the most common genes and DNA. What appears here as the V and J calls and clone size reflects TCRdb's work, not the paper's. In all, the sample holds 700,000 to 900,000 distinct CDR3 sequences, and 25% to 30% of those were seen once. The ten largest clones add up to over 2.5% of the sample.

What the research found in general, with its limitations: A strong correlation was found between observed TCR beta diversity and the percentage of naive T cells measured by flow cytometry. Bulk unsorted PBMC profiling prevented conclusive comparison of naive and antigen-experienced compartments. Compared with the aged group, the long-lived group had more naive CD4+ T cells, fewer expanded clones and increased TCR diversity, suggesting age selection. Estimates of total diversity based on one million sequenced T cells were regarded as lower bounds and as underestimates. Observed TCR beta diversity per million T cells fell roughly linearly with age, and a significant reduction was already apparent by age roughly 40. Because the CMV infection status of the donors was unknown, age-related changes in expanded clonotypes may potentially have been confounded.

Including the terminal cysteine and phenylalanine, the CDR3 comprises 13 residues. CDR3 DNA only is kept here, 39 bases in frame from base 1. The germline V gene supplies CDR1 KGHSH and CDR2 LQKENI. The trim is 2 bases for V and 4 bases for J, with a gap of 9 bases between the germline ends. On this clonotype itself: Its antigen remains unidentified. Per-base qualities were not stored, and no clone one base away is much larger.

The sample also formed part of further work on T cells of mothers and their children. The second investigation adds: Donors were nine systemically healthy Caucasian individuals: three mothers and their six children. cDNA synthesis consumed the entire amount of extracted RNA, loaded at approximately 1.5 ug RNA in each 15 ul reaction. In the second PCR, sample barcodes and 2-4 random nucleotides were introduced via the M1S primer. Over 8 million TCR beta CDR3 reads were obtained for each mother, and 2.5 million to 3 million reads were obtained for each child. Thymic selection similarly shapes TCR recombination output in related and unrelated pairs, with minor effect from inherited differences. Related mother-child pairs always showed normalized repertoire overlap that was slightly higher than in unrelated mother-child pairs, though the difference was never significant. No persistent microchimeric T cell clones were found, with a detection sensitivity of approximately 100 clones per million clonotypes. Deep NGS was used in the study to compare the TCR beta repertoires of mothers and children and to look for features that separate related mother-child pairs from unrelated individuals. Mothers averaged about 40 +/- 4 years of age and children averaged around 10 +/- 4 years. After adapter ligation with NEBNext reagents, the libraries were sequenced on Illumina HiSeq 2000 with 100+100 nt paired-end reads. Mother and child libraries were prepared a month apart and sequenced in separate runs to prevent cross-contamination. Each donor had between about 450,000 and 2,300,000 distinct TCR beta clonotypes identified. Naive TCR beta clonotypes were estimated from low-frequency clonotypes matched to each donor's FACS-determined naive share, without sorting.

This TCR was sampled from a boy between 10 and 17 years old in good health. Sequenced input: blood. Here the chain combines TRBV18 and TRBJ2-7; the D segment cannot be called with confidence. For the CDR3, the sequence is CASSPASWYEQYF. The DNA is as follows: TGTGCCAGCTCACCAGCCAGCTGGTACGAGCAGTACTTC.